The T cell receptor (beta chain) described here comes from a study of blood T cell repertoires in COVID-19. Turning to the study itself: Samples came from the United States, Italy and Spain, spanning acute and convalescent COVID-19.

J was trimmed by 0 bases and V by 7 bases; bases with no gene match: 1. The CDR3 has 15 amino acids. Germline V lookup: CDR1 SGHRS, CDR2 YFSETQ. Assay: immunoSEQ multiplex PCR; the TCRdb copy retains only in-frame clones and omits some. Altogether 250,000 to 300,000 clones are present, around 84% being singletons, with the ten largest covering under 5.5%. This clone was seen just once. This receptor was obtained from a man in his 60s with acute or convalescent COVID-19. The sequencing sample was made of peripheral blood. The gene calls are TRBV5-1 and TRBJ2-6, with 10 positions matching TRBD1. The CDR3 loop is CASGQGGSGANVLTF. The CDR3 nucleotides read TGCGCCAGCGGACAGGGGGGCTCTGGGGCCAACGTCCTGACTTTC.